Listed below are T cell receptor beta chains from one sample, sequenced in a study of TIL therapy for anti-PD-1-resistant metastatic lung cancer. Profiled with immunoSEQ multiplex PCR; TCRdb holds only in-frame clones, not every one. The sample records approximately 60,000 clones, 70% to 90% being singletons. This material consisted of blood, taken at baseline. Receptor source: a person aged 25-79 years with non-small cell lung cancer. Each CDR3 is given with its conserved first and last residue. D genes are given only for firm matches. Clone size is shown for a subset of rows, as once, few, many or a class of expanded clone.

cdr3_nt: TGTGCCAGCAGCTTAGGGGGGGCAGGGGATCTTGTTTGGGAGACCCAGTACTTC
cdr3_aa: CASSLGGAGDLVWETQYF
clone_size: -
v_call: TRBV7-8
d_call: -
j_call: TRBJ2-5

cdr3_nt: TGTGCCAGCAGCTTAGTCTCTTGGGCCGTTGAAAACATTCAGTACTTC
cdr3_aa: CASSLVSWAVENIQYF
clone_size: -
v_call: TRBV7-9
d_call: -
j_call: TRBJ2-4

cdr3_nt: TGTGCCAGCAGCCGCCAACTAGCGGGAGCTTCCTACAATGAGCAGTTCTTC
cdr3_aa: CASSRQLAGASYNEQFF
clone_size: once
v_call: TRBV4-2
d_call: TRBD2
j_call: TRBJ2-1

cdr3_nt: TGTGCCAGCAGAGGACTAGCGGGACCTGAGCAGTTCTTC
cdr3_aa: CASRGLAGPEQFF
clone_size: -
v_call: TRBV6-6
d_call: TRBD2
j_call: TRBJ2-1

cdr3_nt: TGTGCCAGCAGCTTTAGGACTCCCGGGCAAGAGACCCAGTACTTC
cdr3_aa: CASSFRTPGQETQYF
clone_size: -
v_call: TRBV7-2
d_call: -
j_call: TRBJ2-5

cdr3_nt: TGCAGTGCTAGTAGGAAGGGCACAGATACGCAGTATTTT
cdr3_aa: CSASRKGTDTQYF
clone_size: -
v_call: TRBV20-1
d_call: -
j_call: TRBJ2-3

cdr3_nt: TGTGCCAGCAGCCAATTCGGGGGTGAAAAACTGTTTTTT
cdr3_aa: CASSQFGGEKLFF
clone_size: -
v_call: TRBV3-1/TRBV3-2
d_call: -
j_call: TRBJ1-4

cdr3_nt: TGTGCCAGTAGTACCGGGACATATGAGGTAAGAACTGAAGCTTTCTTT
cdr3_aa: CASSTGTYEVRTEAFF
clone_size: once
v_call: TRBV19
d_call: -
j_call: TRBJ1-1

cdr3_nt: TGTGCCAGCAGCCAAGATTGGCTAACCCAAGAGACCCAGTACTTC
cdr3_aa: CASSQDWLTQETQYF
clone_size: -
v_call: TRBV3-1/TRBV3-2
d_call: -
j_call: TRBJ2-5

cdr3_nt: TGCGCCAGCAGCGTTGGGGGACTTGAAAAACTGTTTTTT
cdr3_aa: CASSVGGLEKLFF
clone_size: -
v_call: TRBV5-1
d_call: -
j_call: TRBJ1-4

cdr3_nt: TGTGCCAGTAGTATCTTCATGAACACTGAAGCTTTCTTT
cdr3_aa: CASSIFMNTEAFF
clone_size: -
v_call: TRBV19
d_call: -
j_call: TRBJ1-1

cdr3_nt: TGCGCCAGCAGCCATAGAGTGAACACCGGGGAGCTGTTTTTT
cdr3_aa: CASSHRVNTGELFF
clone_size: few
v_call: TRBV4-1
d_call: -
j_call: TRBJ2-2

cdr3_nt: TGTGCCAGCAGTTTATGGGACTCGGGTGTTGGAGATACGCAGTATTTT
cdr3_aa: CASSLWDSGVGDTQYF
clone_size: -
v_call: TRBV6-2/TRBV6-3
d_call: -
j_call: TRBJ2-3

cdr3_nt: TGTGCCAGCAGTTCCGGGACAAGGGGACAAGAGACCCAGTACTTC
cdr3_aa: CASSSGTRGQETQYF
clone_size: -
v_call: TRBV6-6
d_call: -
j_call: TRBJ2-5